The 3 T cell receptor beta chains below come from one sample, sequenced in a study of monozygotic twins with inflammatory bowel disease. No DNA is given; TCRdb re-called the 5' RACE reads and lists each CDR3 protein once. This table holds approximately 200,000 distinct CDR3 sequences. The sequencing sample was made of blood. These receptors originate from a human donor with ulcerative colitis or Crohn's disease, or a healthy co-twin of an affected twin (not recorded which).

The CDR3 sequence: CASSLAPLAGTETQYF. The chain recombines TRBV11-2 with TRBJ2-5; absent DNA, TCRdb's TRBD2 call cannot be checked. CDR1 and CDR2 (germline): SGHAT, FQNNGV. This CDR3 is built from 16 residues.

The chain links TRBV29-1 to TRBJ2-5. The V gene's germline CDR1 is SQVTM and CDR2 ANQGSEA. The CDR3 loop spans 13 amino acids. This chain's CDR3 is CSAARSYQETQYF.

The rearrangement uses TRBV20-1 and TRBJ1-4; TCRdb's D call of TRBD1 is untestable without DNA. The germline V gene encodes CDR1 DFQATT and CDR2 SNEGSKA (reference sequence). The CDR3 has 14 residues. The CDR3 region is CSASNREKGEKLFF.